This T cell receptor (beta chain) was captured by sequencing in a study of blood T cells in healthy people across ages. The use of a sample-barcoded 5' primer and a J-beta primer mix characterized a second PCR of roughly 6 to 11 cycles. TCRdb re-derived calls from the 5' RACE reads in MiXCR, one entry per CDR3 protein. In the table there are 1.2 million to 1.5 million distinct CDR3 sequences, about 43% of which are singletons. Investigators took 9.5 to 10 milliliters of peripheral blood from every donor. This clonotype was seen a handful of times. The antigen is unknown. Sequence at one end of the junction differs from germline and may be a read error. General study findings and limits: Correlation between TCR beta diversity and naive T cell percentage was strong.

Germline V gene data show CDR1 as LGHDT and CDR2 as YNNKEL (reference sequence). The CDR3 totals 18 residues. The TCR comes from a woman younger than 30 in good health. V and J are TRBV3-1 and TRBJ2-7; 8 nucleotides match TRBD2. The sequenced material came from blood. CDR3 loop: CASSQGLPGGLGSYEQYF. As DNA, the CDR3 is TGCGCCAGCAGCCAAGGGCTACCGGGAGGGTTAGGCTCCTACGAGCAGTACTTC.